The T cell receptor beta chain under discussion was sequenced for a study of control samples from healthy donors and cancer patients. Measured with immunoSEQ multiplex PCR; TCRdb has only the in-frame clones, and not every one. In the table there are some 98,000 clones, 70% to 85% of which are singletons. Germline-derived CDR1 and CDR2 are WNHNN and SYGVQD (reference sequence). The CDR3 totals 13 residues. Trimming removed 6 bases from V and 0 bases from J, with 8 bases in between. V and J are TRBV10-1 and TRBJ1-1, with unresolved D. The TCR sequence derives from a man between 70 and 80 years old with lung cancer. The sequencing input was PBMCs. CDR3 bases: TGCGCCAGCAGAGCTTCGATGAACACTGAAGCTTTCTTT. It codes for CASRASMNTEAFF.